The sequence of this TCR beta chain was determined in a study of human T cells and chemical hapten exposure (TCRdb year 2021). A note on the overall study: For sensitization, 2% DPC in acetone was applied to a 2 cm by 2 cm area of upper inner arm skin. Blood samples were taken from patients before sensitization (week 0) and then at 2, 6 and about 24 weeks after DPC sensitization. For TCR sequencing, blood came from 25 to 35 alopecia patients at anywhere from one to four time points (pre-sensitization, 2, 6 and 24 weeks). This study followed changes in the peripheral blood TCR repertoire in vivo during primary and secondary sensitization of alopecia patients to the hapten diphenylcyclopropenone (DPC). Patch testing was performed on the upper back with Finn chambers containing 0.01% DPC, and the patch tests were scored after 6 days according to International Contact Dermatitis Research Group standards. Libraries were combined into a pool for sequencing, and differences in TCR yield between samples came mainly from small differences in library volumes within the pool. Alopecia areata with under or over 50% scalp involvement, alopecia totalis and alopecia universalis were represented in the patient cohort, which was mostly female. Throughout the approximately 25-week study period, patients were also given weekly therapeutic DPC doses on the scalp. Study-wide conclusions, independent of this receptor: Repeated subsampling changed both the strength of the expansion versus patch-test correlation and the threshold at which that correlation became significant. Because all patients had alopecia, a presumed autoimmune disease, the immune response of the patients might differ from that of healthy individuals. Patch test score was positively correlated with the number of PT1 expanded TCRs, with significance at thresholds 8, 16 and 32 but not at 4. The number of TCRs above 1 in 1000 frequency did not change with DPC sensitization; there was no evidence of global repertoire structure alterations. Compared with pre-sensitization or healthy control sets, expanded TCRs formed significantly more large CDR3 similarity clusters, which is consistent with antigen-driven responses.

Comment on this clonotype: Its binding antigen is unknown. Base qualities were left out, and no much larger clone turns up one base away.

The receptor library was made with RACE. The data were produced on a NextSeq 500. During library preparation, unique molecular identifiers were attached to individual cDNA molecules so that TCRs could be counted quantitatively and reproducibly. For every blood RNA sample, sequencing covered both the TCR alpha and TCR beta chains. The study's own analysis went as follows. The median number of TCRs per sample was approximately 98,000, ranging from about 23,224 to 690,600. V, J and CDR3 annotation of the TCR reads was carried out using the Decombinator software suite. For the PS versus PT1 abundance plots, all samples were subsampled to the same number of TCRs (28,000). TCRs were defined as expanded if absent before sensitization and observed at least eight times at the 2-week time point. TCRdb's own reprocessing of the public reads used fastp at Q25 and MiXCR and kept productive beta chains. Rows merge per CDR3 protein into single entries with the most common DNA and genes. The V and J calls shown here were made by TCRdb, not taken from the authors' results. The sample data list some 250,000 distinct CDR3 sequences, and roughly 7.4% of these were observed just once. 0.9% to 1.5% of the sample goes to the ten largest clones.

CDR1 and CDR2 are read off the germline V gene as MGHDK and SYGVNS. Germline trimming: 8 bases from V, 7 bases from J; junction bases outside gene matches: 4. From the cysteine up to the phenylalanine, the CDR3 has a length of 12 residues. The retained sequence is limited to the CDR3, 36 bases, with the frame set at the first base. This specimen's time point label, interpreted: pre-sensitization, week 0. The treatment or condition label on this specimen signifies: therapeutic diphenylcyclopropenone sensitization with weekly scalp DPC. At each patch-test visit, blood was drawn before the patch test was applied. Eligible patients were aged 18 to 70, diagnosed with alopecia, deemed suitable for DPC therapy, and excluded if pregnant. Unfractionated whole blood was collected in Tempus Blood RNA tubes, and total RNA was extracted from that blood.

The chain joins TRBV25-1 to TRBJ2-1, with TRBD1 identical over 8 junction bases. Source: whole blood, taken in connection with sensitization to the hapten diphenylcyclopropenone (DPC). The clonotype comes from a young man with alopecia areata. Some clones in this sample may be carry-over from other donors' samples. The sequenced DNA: TGTGCCAGCCAGGACAGGGTGAATGAGCAGTTCTTC. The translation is CASQDRVNEQFF.